This section outlines one T cell receptor beta chain sequence together with its context. Its antigen is undetermined. Participating donors were healthy, HIV-negative adults free of recent acute infections or vaccinations. The sample originates from a study of shared clonotypes between healthy human individuals. Study observations and caveats: Collection of samples was limited to blood; tissue repertoires likely differ.

Assay execution proceeded at the deep level. Clones were read by immunoSEQ multiplex PCR, and TCRdb kept only the in-frame ones, dropping some. The sample includes about 2 million clones, around 95% of them seen just once. This clonotype was sampled from a man aged 18 to 29 in good health. The sample consisted of naive CD4+ T cells sorted from blood. As for subset: CD45RA+ positively selected.

CDR3 coding DNA: TGTGCCAGCTCAGGGGAGACAGGGCTCCGAGATGGCTACACCTTC. This gives the protein CASSGETGLRDGYTF. The V gene is TRBV18, the J gene TRBJ1-2; TRBD1 matches at 7 bases. Germline V gene sequence: CDR1 KGHSH, CDR2 LQKENI. V shed 5 bases and J 6 bases; nucleotides not matched to a gene: 12. The CDR3 sequence is 15 residues long.